This T cell receptor beta chain originates from a study of cytomegalovirus exposure and HLA in healthy donors. Study as a whole: Within an early data release were tens of millions of unique TCRs drawn from HLA-typed donors.

Amplification used 60 Vbeta primers and 13 Jbeta primers. Measured with immunoSEQ multiplex PCR; TCRdb has only the in-frame clones, and not every one. The sample includes approximately 70,000 clones, roughly 80% of them seen just once. Points on this clone: The same CDR3 also results from other DNA sequences found in this sample.

In germline, CDR1 is SGHVS, CDR2 FQNEAQ. V gave up 3 bases and J gave up 3 bases, with 3 bases separating them. CDR3 length: 12 residues. Material: PBMCs. This rearrangement joins TRBV7-8 to TRBJ1-3; no definite D call. The source of this sequence is a woman in her twenties or thirties in good health and CMV-seronegative. The CDR3, as DNA: TGTGCCAGCAGCTTCGTTGGAAACACCATATATTTT. Translation: CASSFVGNTIYF. The entire variable domain, with the rest obtained from reference TRBV7-8 and TRBJ1-3, is as follows: GAGVSQSPRYKVAKRGQDVALRCDPISGHVSLFWYQQALGQGPEFLTYFQNEAQLDKSGLPSDRFFAERPEGSVSTLKIQRTQQEDSAVYLCASSFVGNTIYFGEGSWLTVV.